This passage covers 5 T cell receptor beta chains from one sample sequenced in a study of shared clonotypes between healthy human individuals. Repertoires were generated with immunoSEQ multiplex PCR, while TCRdb's copy carries only in-frame clones and drops some. The sample comprises about 2.4 million clones, more than 85% of which are singletons, and about 0.38% rests with the top ten. The specimen was naive CD4+ T cells from PBMCs. As to subset: CD45RA+ positively selected. These receptors all stem from a man aged 18 to 35 in good health. Some clones in this sample may be carry-over from other donors' samples.

The chain combines TRBV18 with TRBJ2-3, with D hard to call. Germline CDR1 is KGHSH and CDR2 is LQKENI. V shed 3 bases and J shed 2 bases, with 9 bases lying between them. This CDR3 is 14 amino acids long. CDR3 DNA: TGTGCCAGCTCACCCATCCCGGCCACAGATACGCAGTATTTT. Amino acid sequence: CASSPIPATDTQYF.

The V call is TRBV18, the J call TRBJ1-3, with 9 positions matching TRBD1. This CDR3 comprises 18 residues. The ends lost 6 bases at V and 2 bases at J; junction bases unmatched: 14. Germline CDR1 is KGHSH and CDR2 is LQKENI. The CDR3 loop is CASSRSPQGAGTGNTIYF. The CDR3 DNA is TGTGCCAGCTCGCGCTCGCCACAGGGGGCTGGTACTGGAAACACCATATATTTT.

This rearrangement joins TRBV4-2 to TRBJ1-1; TRBD1 aligns across 7 bases. Germline CDR1 is LGHNA and CDR2 is YNFKEQ. V trimming: 1 base; J trimming: 10 bases; junction bases outside the gene matches: 12. The CDR3 has 15 amino acids. CDR3 DNA: TGTGCCAGCAGCCAAGTTGATGCGACAGGGTTTATAGCTTTCTTT. Its translation: CASSQVDATGFIAFF.

The chain couples TRBV2 to TRBJ2-7; TRBD2 is a possible D gene (6 bases). The CDR3 consists of 10 residues. The germline V and J ends were trimmed by 8 bases and 6 bases, with 8 bases remaining between them. Per germline, CDR1 SNHLY and CDR2 FYNNEI. CDR3 coding DNA: TGTGCCAGCGGGAGGCTCGAGCAGTACTTC. This gives the protein CASGRLEQYF.

The chain links TRBV7-8 to TRBJ1-2, with 10 bases fitting TRBD1. With V trimmed by 4 bases and J by 7 bases, 12 bases remained unmatched. CDR3 size: 16 residues. Germline V gene sequence: CDR1 SGHVS, CDR2 FQNEAQ. This CDR3 is CASSWRPGQGIGGYTF. The CDR3 coding sequence is TGTGCCAGCAGCTGGAGACCGGGACAGGGGATAGGTGGCTACACCTTC.